Following are 4 T cell receptor beta chains from one sample sequenced in a study of blood T cell repertoires in COVID-19. Clones were read by immunoSEQ multiplex PCR, and TCRdb kept only the in-frame ones, dropping some. The table lists 250,000 to 300,000 clones, 75% to 90% of them singletons. Sequencing was performed on peripheral blood. These receptors all come from a woman in her sixties or seventies with acute or convalescent COVID-19.

This clone was recorded once. The J gene is TRBJ2-1, the V gene TRBV11-2; 10 bases agree with TRBD2. Germline loops: CDR1 SGHAT, CDR2 FQNNGV. Trimming cost V 8 bases and J 0 bases; bases outside gene matches: 10. The CDR3 is 17 amino acids. CDR3 in amino acids: CASSPSGGASSYNEQFF. The CDR3 DNA is TGTGCCAGCTCCCCCAGCGGGGGGGCTAGCTCCTACAATGAGCAGTTCTTC.

The rearrangement links TRBV25-1 to TRBJ1-2; the D gene is possibly TRBD1 (5 bases). V was pared by 2 bases and J by 8 bases, with 9 bases between. Germline CDR1 MGHDK, CDR2 SYGVNS. The CDR3 contains 12 residues. Written as DNA, the CDR3 is TGTGCCAGCAGTGAAGGGGCAGGCGGCTACACCTTC. This codes for CASSEGAGGYTF.

The chain recombines TRBV11-2 with TRBJ2-7; a possible D gene is TRBD1 (7 bases). V lost 1 base to trimming and J lost 11 bases, with 12 bases between them. Looked up from germline, CDR1 is SGHAT and CDR2 is FQNNGV. The CDR3 covers 12 residues. CDR3 amino acids: CASSLVGRGEYF. DNA of the CDR3: TGTGCCAGCAGCTTAGTGGGCAGGGGGGAGTACTTC.

The J gene is TRBJ1-2, the V gene TRBV2; D call uncertain. The V gene lost 6 bases and the J gene lost 4 bases, with 18 bases spanning the gap. The CDR3 is made up of 15 amino acids. CDR1 and CDR2 from the germline V gene are SNHLY and FYNNEI. The chain's CDR3 is CASRSGRIIGYGYTF. CDR3 DNA sequence: TGTGCCAGCAGGAGCGGACGGATTATAGGCTATGGCTACACCTTC.